What follows are 28 T cell receptor beta chains derived from one specimen sequenced in a study of regulatory T cells in long-lasting Graves disease. Arm-PCR of CDR3 regions with iRepertoire HTBI primers generated TCR beta libraries. Each CDR3 protein gets one entry after TCRdb re-called the multiplex PCR reads with MiXCR. The profile shows some 410,000 distinct CDR3 sequences, 15% to 20% of them singletons. Stated time point: newly diagnosed GD, antithyroid drugs for less than 3 months. Preparation of the TCR library used RNA extracted from PBMCs. The sample also formed part of further work on T cells in Graves' hyperthyroidism and ophthalmopathy.

The specimen was peripheral blood mononuclear cells (PBMCs), collected at new diagnosis, from a patient treated with antithyroid drugs. The receptors come from a woman in her 30s with Graves disease.

This clonotype showed up many times. The chain combines TRBV18 with TRBJ2-7; D unclear. Germline V gene data show CDR1 as KGHSH and CDR2 as LQKENI. V gave up 2 bases and J gave up 5 bases, with 10 bases separating them. The CDR3 length is 13 residues. CDR3 amino acids: CASSPGSVDEQYF. CDR3 nucleotide sequence: TGTGCCAGCTCACCAGGGTCGGTCGACGAGCAGTACTTC.

This clonotype was found many times. The chain has TRBV19 and TRBJ2-3; the match to TRBD2 covers 7 bases. The CDR3 runs 17 residues. The V gene end was trimmed by 6 bases and the J gene end by 3 bases; junction bases not matched to a gene: 15. Germline CDR1 reads LNHDA; CDR2 reads SQIVND (reference sequence). The CDR3 bases are TGTGCCAGTAGATCTGATCGGGGCGGGAGCCGGACAGATACGCAGTATTTT. Translation gives CASRSDRGGSRTDTQYF. The whole variable domain, filled in from reference TRBV19 and TRBJ2-3, reads DGGITQSPKYLFRKEGQNVTLSCEQNLNHDAMYWYRQDPGQGLRLIYYSQIVNDFQKGDIAEGYSVSREKKESFPLTVTSAQKNPTAFYLCASRSDRGGSRTDTQYFGPGTRLTVL.

This clonotype was found many times. CDR3 protein: CASSFVRVESSSYNEQFF. As DNA, the CDR3 is TGTGCCAGCAGCTTTGTTAGGGTCGAGTCTAGCTCCTACAATGAGCAGTTCTTC. The rearrangement links TRBV7-9 to TRBJ2-1; D gene uncertain. The CDR3 is 18 residues long. V was cut by 3 bases and J by 0 bases, with 18 bases left in between. Germline assignment: CDR1 SEHNR and CDR2 FQNEAQ (reference sequence).

This clonotype has at least ten counts. DNA for the CDR3: TGCGCCAGCAGCCCGGGACTAGCGGGGCACAATGAGCAGTTCTTC. This encodes CASSPGLAGHNEQFF. V usage is TRBV5-1 and J usage is TRBJ2-1, with 13 bases aligning to TRBD2. CDR3 length equals 15 residues. Germline values: CDR1 SGHRS, CDR2 YFSETQ. V lost 4 bases and J lost 5; bases outside the gene matches: 3.

Concerning this clonotype itself: Possible read error: a much larger clone is one base away. V gene TRBV7-8 combines with J gene TRBJ2-5, with D perhaps TRBD2 (6 bases). Germline V gene sequence: CDR1 SGHVS, CDR2 FQNEAQ. The CDR3 extends over 15 amino acids. The chain's CDR3 is CAGSYRRDSQETQYF. The CDR3 coding sequence is TGTGCCGGCAGCTACAGAAGGGACTCCCAAGAGACCCAGTACTTC.

A few counts support this clonotype. The V gene is TRBV7-2, the J gene TRBJ2-3; D possibly matches TRBD1 or TRBD2 (5 bases each). Trimming stripped 4 bases from V and 4 bases from J, with 12 bases between. The CDR3 sequence is 14 residues long. From germline, CDR1 is SGHTA and CDR2 FQGNSA. The CDR3 reads CASSSTLGADTQYF. The DNA of the CDR3 is TGTGCCAGCAGCTCAACCTTGGGGGCAGATACGCAGTATTTT.

In regard to this clonotype: Being one base from a much bigger clone, this may be a read error. This chain links TRBV5-4 with TRBJ1-2; D is perhaps TRBD1 (5 bases). The CDR3 contains 12 residues. The germline gives CDR1 SGHNT, CDR2 YYREEE (reference sequence). The CDR3 nucleotides are TGTGCCAGCAGATTCCGGGGGGATGGCTGCACCTTC. Translating it yields CASRFRGDGCTF.

The table lists this clonotype with a few counts. V is TRBV4-1 and J is TRBJ2-7, with D perhaps TRBD1 (5 bases). Trimming stripped 1 base from V and 8 bases from J, with 15 bases between. Germline-derived CDR1 and CDR2 are MGHRA and YSYEKL. This CDR3 is built from 14 residues. This CDR3 reads CASSQGGQGSKQYF. CDR3 DNA: TGCGCCAGCAGCCAAGGAGGTCAGGGTTCCAAGCAGTACTTC.

This clonotype was picked up many times. The V call is TRBV12-3 or TRBV12-4, the J call TRBJ2-3; a weak D match, TRBD2 (5 bases). V was pared by 7 bases and J by 5 bases, with 13 bases between. The CDR3 is made up of 13 amino acids. CDR3 DNA sequence: TGTGCCAGCACCATTTACGAGGGAGATACGCAGTATTTT. It yields the protein CASTIYEGDTQYF.

Many counts were recorded for this clonotype. In DNA, the CDR3 is TGTGCCGCGAAGGGCCGGGACAGGGGCACAGATACGCAGTATTTT. This gives the protein CAAKGRDRGTDTQYF. The chain links TRBV28 to TRBJ2-3, with TRBD1 matching 9 bases. Germline V lookup: CDR1 MDHEN, CDR2 SYDVKM. With 11 bases clipped from V and 1 base from J, the junction kept 10 bases outside the gene matches. CDR3 length equals 15 residues.

This clonotype occurred many times. J is TRBJ2-7 and V is TRBV20-1; D uncertain. V lost 0 bases and J lost 4, with 13 bases in between. The CDR3 totals 14 residues. The germline V gene has CDR1 DFQATT and CDR2 SNEGSKA (reference sequence). The CDR3 loop reads CSARDPSRSYEQYF. The CDR3 coding sequence is TGCAGTGCTAGAGATCCGTCCCGATCTTACGAGCAGTACTTC.

Many counts were recorded for this clonotype. The chain couples TRBV5-1 to TRBJ1-4; D ambiguous. The germline V gene encodes CDR1 SGHRS and CDR2 YFSETQ. Trimming left V 3 bases short and J 7 bases short, with 10 bases between. The CDR3 loop spans 13 amino acids. The CDR3 DNA follows: TGCGCCAGCAGCTCCGCAGGTTCTGAAAAACTGTTTTTT. It codes for CASSSAGSEKLFF.

The chain carries TRBV19 and TRBJ2-3; 7 bases fit TRBD2. J gave up 0 bases and V 11 bases, and 5 bases lay outside the gene matches. Germline CDR1 LNHDA, CDR2 SQIVND (reference sequence). The CDR3 is made up of 13 amino acids. CDR3 loop: CAASGTSTDTQYF. The CDR3 DNA is TGTGCCGCGAGCGGGACTAGCACAGATACGCAGTATTTT.

This clonotype occurred many times. This chain connects TRBV6-1 to TRBJ2-1; 7 bases fit TRBD2. Trimming at V came to 7 bases and at J to 0 bases, leaving 12 bases not matched to a gene. Germline loops: CDR1 MNHNS, CDR2 SASEGT. CDR3 length equals 17 residues. CDR3 nucleotides: TGTGCCAGCATAGGGCTAGCGGAACTTTTCTCCTACAATGAGCAGTTCTTC. This translates into CASIGLAELFSYNEQFF.

This clonotype was detected many times. The V call is TRBV12-3 or TRBV12-4, the J call TRBJ2-3, with D uncertain. The J call may be wrong; the DNA end is better matched by TRBJ2-5. The CDR3 is 12 residues long. CDR3 protein: CASSSMAETQYF. The CDR3 region has the DNA TGTGCCAGCAGTTCCATGGCAGAGACCCAGTACTTC.

This clonotype was detected a few times. The chain links TRBV2 to TRBJ1-3; D unresolved. Germline CDR1 SNHLY, CDR2 FYNNEI. V gave up 8 bases and J gave up 1 base, with 12 bases separating them. The CDR3 runs to 14 residues. CDR3 sequence (DNA): TGTGCCAGCGGTTTAGGTCGTTCTGGAAACACCATATATTTT. This codes for CASGLGRSGNTIYF.

This clonotype was seen at least ten times. This sequence joins TRBV28 and TRBJ2-5; D remains unclear. CDR3 size: 13 residues. Trimming pared 3 bases from V and 1 base from J, leaving 6 bases between. The V gene's germline CDR1 is MDHEN and CDR2 SYDVKM. The CDR3 loop reads CASSFEIQETQYF. In DNA, the CDR3 is TGTGCCAGCAGTTTCGAGATCCAAGAGACCCAGTACTTC.

This clonotype was detected many times. This rearrangement joins TRBV28 to TRBJ2-7; 13 bases are shared with TRBD2. This CDR3 contains 20 residues. The germline gives CDR1 MDHEN, CDR2 SYDVKM. V lost 5 bases, J lost 4 bases, and 20 bases stayed unmatched. The CDR3 bases are TGTGCCAGCAGTCCCTCTGATTACTTCGGACTAGCGGGAGTTCAGTACGAGCAGTACTTC. It codes for CASSPSDYFGLAGVQYEQYF. Complete variable domain (other parts from reference TRBV28 and TRBJ2-7): DVKVTQSSRYLVKRTGEKVFLECVQDMDHENMFWYRQDPGLGLRLIYFSYDVKMKEKGDIPEGYSVSREKKERFSLILESASTNQTSMYLCASSPSDYFGLAGVQYEQYFGPGTRLTVT.

This clonotype has at least ten counts. The chain is built from TRBV6-2 or TRBV6-3 and TRBJ2-5; D may correspond to TRBD1 or TRBD2 (6 bases each). This CDR3 is built from 14 residues. V lost 7 bases to trimming and J lost 5 bases, with 17 bases between them. The V gene's germline CDR1 is MNHEY and CDR2 SVGEGT. CDR3 in amino acids: CASTIRLGGETQYF. CDR3 sequence (DNA): TGTGCCAGCACCATCAGACTAGGGGGGGAGACCCAGTACTTC.

A single count supports this clonotype. A much larger clone is a single base away; this may be a read error. The CDR3 DNA sequence: TGTGCCAGCGGTCAGGGGACTACGACCTACGAGCAGTACTTC. Its protein product is CASGQGTTTYEQYF. The chain recombines TRBV3-1 with TRBJ2-7; D may be TRBD2 (7 bases). CDR3 length equals 14 residues. Trimming left V 8 bases short and J 2 bases short, with 16 bases between. Per the germline V gene, CDR1 is LGHDT and CDR2 is YNNKEL (reference sequence).

The V and J genes are TRBV5-6 and TRBJ2-7; 10 nucleotides agree with TRBD2. The CDR3 runs 13 residues. J lost 3 bases, V lost 5 bases, and 2 bases had no gene match. The germline V gene encodes CDR1 SGHDT and CDR2 YYEEEE. The CDR3 DNA reads as TGTGCCAGCAGACTAGCGGGGTTCTACGAGCAGTACTTC. It translates to CASRLAGFYEQYF. The full variable domain, completed using reference TRBV5-6 and TRBJ2-7, is DAGVTQSPTHLIKTRGQQVTLRCSPKSGHDTVSWYQQALGQGPQFIFQYYEEEERQRGNFPDRFSGHQFPNYSSELNVNALLLGDSALYLCASRLAGFYEQYFGPGTRLTVT.

This clonotype has at least ten counts. J is TRBJ2-7 and V is TRBV5-1, with 8 bases aligning to TRBD1. CDR3 length equals 14 residues. V was clipped by 4 bases and J by 3 bases; unmatched bases: 6. CDR1 is SGHRS, CDR2 YFSETQ, per germline. As DNA, the CDR3 is TGCGCCAGCAGCACGGGACAGGTCGGCTACGAGCAGTACTTC. The encoded protein is CASSTGQVGYEQYF.

This clonotype was seen a handful of times. A much larger clonotype is one base distant, so this may be a read error. The V gene is TRBV3-1, the J gene TRBJ1-1; D call uncertain. Germline values: CDR1 LGHDT, CDR2 YNNKEL (reference sequence). This CDR3 has 13 amino acids. CDR3 sequence: CASSQRPNAEAFF. Here the CDR3 DNA reads TGTGCCAGCAGCCAACGACCGAACGCTGAAGCTTTCTTT. Drawing the rest from reference TRBV3-1 and TRBJ1-1, the complete variable domain is DTAVSQTPKYLVTQMGNDKSIKCEQNLGHDTMYWYKQDSKKFLKIMFSYNNKELIINETVPNRFSPKSPDKAHLNLHINSLELGDSAVYFCASSQRPNAEAFFGQGTRLTVV.

This clonotype was observed at least ten times. The V call is TRBV24-1, the J call TRBJ2-2; possibly TRBD1 or TRBD2 for D (5 bases each). With 7 bases removed from V and 0 bases from J, the gap between germline ends came to 8 bases. Per germline, CDR1 KGHDR and CDR2 SFDVKD. This CDR3 contains 14 residues. CDR3 amino acids: CATRGDPNTGELFF. The DNA for the CDR3 is TGTGCCACCAGGGGGGACCCGAACACCGGGGAGCTGTTTTTT.

The table lists this clonotype with many counts. V usage is TRBV6-5 and J usage is TRBJ1-1; D uncertain. Trimming shortened V by 4 bases and J by 6 bases, and 12 bases separated the two germline ends. Germline-derived CDR1 and CDR2 are MNHEY and SVGAGI. CDR3 length: 13 amino acids. This chain's CDR3 is CASSLRSVPEAFF. The CDR3 DNA reads as TGTGCCAGCAGTTTGCGGTCGGTCCCTGAAGCTTTCTTT.

Concerning this clonotype itself: A far larger clone is one nucleotide away, so this likely arose from a read error. This chain uses TRBV7-2 with TRBJ2-1; D not certain. Germline V CDR1 and CDR2: SGHTA, FQGNSA. The CDR3 consists of 13 residues. V was trimmed by 2 bases and J by 10 bases, leaving 12 bases between them. CDR3 region: CASSLNSGYEQFF. CDR3 DNA sequence: TGTGCCAGCAGCTTAAATTCAGGATACGAGCAGTTCTTC.

This clonotype was detected ten times or more. The chain combines TRBV11-2 with TRBJ2-1, with D perhaps TRBD2 (5 bases). V was shortened by 0 bases and J by 1 base, with 10 bases between the two germline ends. There are 16 residues in the CDR3. Per germline, CDR1 SGHAT and CDR2 FQNNGV. Here the CDR3 DNA reads TGTGCCAGCAGCTTAGATCGCGGGCTTTCCTACAATGAGCAGTTCTTC. Amino acid sequence: CASSLDRGLSYNEQFF. Supplemented by reference TRBV11-2 and TRBJ2-1, the full variable domain reads EAGVAQSPRYKIIEKRQSVAFWCNPISGHATLYWYQQILGQGPKLLIQFQNNGVVDDSQLPKDRFSAERLKGVDSTLKIQPAKLEDSAVYLCASSLDRGLSYNEQFFGPGTRLTVL.

This clonotype was counted at least ten times. This chain uses TRBV14 with TRBJ1-5; D may be TRBD1 (6 bases). The V end was cut by 0 bases, the J end by 3 bases, with 9 bases between. The CDR3 runs to 15 residues. Germline-derived CDR1 and CDR2 are SGHDN and FVKESK. In nucleotides, the CDR3 is TGTGCCAGCAGCCAAGAACAGGGTTTCAATCAGCCCCAGCATTTT. The encoded protein is CASSQEQGFNQPQHF. The whole variable domain, filled in from reference TRBV14 and TRBJ1-5, reads EAGVTQFPSHSVIEKGQTVTLRCDPISGHDNLYWYRRVMGKEIKFLLHFVKESKQDESGMPNNRFLAERTGGTYSTLKVQPAELEDSGVYFCASSQEQGFNQPQHFGDGTRLSIL.